The next 22 T cell receptor beta chains were all read from a single sample in a study of CD8+ T cells in alopecia areata. Following extraction, RNA underwent reverse transcription to cDNA, which served as the sequencing template. This table comes from immunoSEQ multiplex PCR, and its TCRdb copy is limited to in-frame clones, with some not included. The table includes about 120,000 clones, 56% detected once. Treatment described: oral pan-JAK inhibitor, 5-10 mg twice daily. The specimen was CD4+ T cells sorted from blood, collected at week 24, from a patient treated with tofacitinib. These receptors were taken from a human donor with alopecia areata.

This clone has more than one count but fewer than ten. This chain's CDR3 is CASSRDRVDEQFF. CDR3 nucleotides: TGCGCCAGCAGCCGGGACAGGGTCGATGAGCAGTTCTTC. V and J are TRBV5-1 and TRBJ2-1; 9 bases fit TRBD1. Germline assignment: CDR1 SGHRS and CDR2 YFSETQ. CDR3 size: 13 residues. V lost 4 bases, J lost 8 bases, and 4 bases stayed unmatched.

This chain joins TRBV15 and TRBJ2-1; TRBD2 matches at 9 bases. The V and J ends lost 0 bases and 0 bases, in that order; junction bases with no gene match: 9. Germline V gives CDR1 LNHNV, CDR2 YYDKDF (reference sequence). The length of the CDR3 is 19 residues. In DNA, the CDR3 is TGTGCCACCAGCAGAGACCAGAGCGGGGGGACCGCCTCCTACAATGAGCAGTTCTTC. It encodes CATSRDQSGGTASYNEQFF. The complete variable domain, with remaining parts taken from reference TRBV15 and TRBJ2-1, reads DAMVIQNPRYQVTQFGKPVTLSCSQTLNHNVMYWYQQKSSQAPKLLFHYYDKDFNNEADTPDNFQSRRPNTSFCFLDIRSPGLGDTAMYLCATSRDQSGGTASYNEQFFGPGTRLTVL.

The gene calls are TRBV6-5 and TRBJ2-3; D is perhaps TRBD1 or TRBD2 (5 bases each). The CDR3 length is 14 residues. Germline CDR1 is MNHEY and CDR2 is SVGAGI. Deletions cut 2 bases from V and 6 bases from J, with 12 bases between. CDR3 in amino acids: CASSYEGPGDTQYF. CDR3 in DNA: TGTGCCAGCAGTTACGAGGGACCGGGGGATACGCAGTATTTT.

This chain joins TRBV2 and TRBJ2-1; TRBD2 might be the D (6 bases). The CDR3 covers 14 residues. V lost 6 bases to trimming and J lost 2 bases, with 11 bases between them. The germline V gene has CDR1 SNHLY and CDR2 FYNNEI. CDR3 bases: TGTGCCAGCAGCCGGGACTGGACCTACAATGAGCAGTTCTTC. The encoded protein is CASSRDWTYNEQFF.

The rearrangement uses TRBV5-4 and TRBJ2-1, with TRBD2 identical over 8 bases. This CDR3 is built from 17 residues. The ends lost 0 bases at V and 0 bases at J; junction bases unmatched: 5. CDR1 is SGHNT and CDR2 is YYREEE in the germline V gene (reference sequence). The CDR3 reads CASSLGSGGLSYNEQFF. The CDR3 DNA reads as TGTGCCAGCAGCTTGGGCAGCGGGGGTCTCTCCTACAATGAGCAGTTCTTC.

The rearrangement uses TRBV5-4 and TRBJ1-2; 11 nucleotides match TRBD1. This CDR3 has 15 residues. The germline V gene encodes CDR1 SGHNT and CDR2 YYREEE (reference sequence). V shed 2 bases and J 3 bases; nucleotides not matched to a gene: 3. CDR3 protein: CASSFPGQGDYGYTF. CDR3 nucleotide sequence: TGTGCCAGCAGCTTCCCGGGACAGGGGGACTATGGCTACACCTTC.

The chain links TRBV11-2 to TRBJ2-3; unclear D gene. Germline V CDR1 and CDR2: SGHAT, FQNNGV. This CDR3 region has 12 residues. V lost 5 bases and J 4 bases, leaving 7 bases between the germline ends. CDR3: CASSIGPDTQYF. CDR3 coding DNA: TGTGCCAGCAGCATCGGACCAGATACGCAGTATTTT.

The chain joins TRBV6-5 to TRBJ1-5; no reliable D call. V was trimmed by 6 bases and J by 5 bases, leaving 11 bases between them. Germline V gene lookup returns CDR1 MNHEY and CDR2 SVGAGI. The CDR3 is 13 residues long. The CDR3 region is CASSLYRDQPQHF. Here the CDR3 DNA reads TGTGCCAGCAGCCTATATCGGGATCAGCCCCAGCATTTT.

The V and J genes are TRBV30 and TRBJ1-6, with D possibly TRBD1 on 5 matching bases. CDR1 is GTSNPN and CDR2 is SVGIG in the germline V gene (reference sequence). The CDR3 runs to 16 residues. The V end was cut by 1 base, the J end by 5 bases, with 15 bases between. In DNA form, the CDR3 reads TGTGCCTGGAGTGGGTCTAGGGGTGGCCATAATTCACCCCTCCACTTT. It specifies CAWSGSRGGHNSPLHF.

The chain combines TRBV5-1 with TRBJ2-4; 7 bases are shared with TRBD2. The CDR3 length is 14 residues. Trimming took 1 base from V and 7 from J; bases not matched to a gene: 5. The germline gives CDR1 SGHRS, CDR2 YFSETQ. In DNA form, the CDR3 reads TGCGCCAGCAGCTTGTCGGGGACTACGAACATTCAGTACTTC. It codes for CASSLSGTTNIQYF.

This chain connects TRBV5-1 to TRBJ1-2, with D maybe TRBD1 (5 bases). This CDR3 has 14 residues. Germline CDR1 SGHRS, CDR2 YFSETQ. V was clipped by 0 bases and J by 4 bases, with 10 bases between them. The CDR3 sequence: CASSLESGAYGYTF. The CDR3, as DNA: TGCGCCAGCAGCTTGGAAAGTGGGGCCTATGGCTACACCTTC.

The rearrangement links TRBV25-1 to TRBJ1-2; D uncertain. From germline, CDR1 is MGHDK and CDR2 SYGVNS. This CDR3 comprises 13 residues. V was cut by 6 bases and J by 4 bases, with 12 bases left in between. In DNA, the CDR3 is TGTGCCAGCAGAAGAATGGGGAGCTATGGCTACACCTTC. It translates to CASRRMGSYGYTF.

The genes are TRBV5-4 and TRBJ2-5, with 7 bases lining up with TRBD2. Trimming cost V 0 bases and J 5 bases; bases outside gene matches: 10. The CDR3 length is 16 residues. Germline-derived CDR1 and CDR2 are SGHNT and YYREEE (reference sequence). Here the CDR3 DNA reads TGTGCCAGCAGCTTGGAGAGGGGAGGGATAGGGGAGACCCAGTACTTC. It specifies CASSLERGGIGETQYF.

This clone has a handful of counts. This chain links TRBV6-5 with TRBJ2-3; the D gene is possibly TRBD1 (5 bases). V lost 4 bases and J lost 7, with 15 bases in between. The CDR3 is 14 amino acids. Germline V gene lookup returns CDR1 MNHEY and CDR2 SVGAGI. Written as DNA, the CDR3 is TGTGCCAGCAGTTCGGACCCGAACAGGAATACGCAGTATTTT. It codes for CASSSDPNRNTQYF.

The chain is built from TRBV4-3 and TRBJ1-5; 7 positions match TRBD1. The ends lost 2 bases at V and 7 bases at J; junction bases unmatched: 8. Germline CDR1 LGHNA, CDR2 YSLEER. The CDR3 runs to 15 residues. The CDR3: CASSQTDRERQPQHF. CDR3 bases: TGCGCCAGCAGCCAAACCGACAGGGAGAGGCAGCCCCAGCATTTT.

This clone was seen more than once but under ten times. The CDR3 DNA reads as TGTGCCAGCAGCGTCCGGGTCACCGGGGAGCTGTTTTTT. It yields the protein CASSVRVTGELFF. The V call is TRBV9, the J call TRBJ2-2; D is uncertain. Trimming pared 2 bases from V and 4 bases from J, leaving 6 bases between. Per the germline V gene, CDR1 is SGDLS and CDR2 is YYNGEE. The CDR3 consists of 13 residues.

This clone was detected once. The V call is TRBV9, the J call TRBJ2-5; D remains unclear. Looked up from germline, CDR1 is SGDLS and CDR2 is YYNGEE. V was cut by 0 bases and J by 5 bases, with 8 bases left in between. The CDR3 is 13 amino acids. The CDR3 loop reads CASSVALGETQYF. The DNA for the CDR3 is TGTGCCAGCAGCGTAGCTCTCGGGGAGACCCAGTACTTC.

This clone was seen a handful of times. The chain joins TRBV29-1 to TRBJ2-5, with D possibly being TRBD2 (6 bases). Trimming left V 0 bases short and J 3 bases short, with 14 bases between. This CDR3 comprises 15 residues. Germline V gives CDR1 SQVTM, CDR2 ANQGSEA. The CDR3 DNA is TGCAGCGTTGAAGAGAGGTGGGGGGTTAAAGAGACCCAGTACTTC. Its translation: CSVEERWGVKETQYF.

V usage is TRBV29-1 and J usage is TRBJ2-5; 7 nucleotides agree with TRBD1. V lost 7 bases to trimming and J lost 3 bases; unmatched junction nucleotides: 5. Germline V lookup: CDR1 SQVTM, CDR2 ANQGSEA. The CDR3 is made up of 12 amino acids. In nucleotides, the CDR3 is TGCAGCGGAACTGGACAGGAAGAGACCCAGTACTTC. This sequence encodes CSGTGQEETQYF.

The V and J genes are TRBV5-1 and TRBJ1-5; 8 nucleotides align to TRBD1. Trimming took 4 bases from V and 6 from J; bases not matched to a gene: 9. The CDR3 contains 15 residues. Per the germline V gene, CDR1 is SGHRS and CDR2 is YFSETQ. DNA of the CDR3: TGCGCCAGCAGCCTCGGACAGGGAGAGGCTCAGCCCCAGCATTTT. Protein: CASSLGQGEAQPQHF.

This clone has a handful of counts. The gene calls are TRBV27 and TRBJ2-4; D is possibly TRBD2 (6 bases). CDR1 and CDR2 from the germline V gene are MNHEY and SMNVEV (reference sequence). Trimming removed 2 bases at V and 0 bases at J, with 14 bases between. CDR3 length: 17 amino acids. The CDR3 bases are TGTGCCAGCAGTTTACGAGCAAGGGGACTAGCCAAAAACATTCAGTACTTC. Translating gives CASSLRARGLAKNIQYF.

The chain couples TRBV29-1 to TRBJ2-5; D may correspond to TRBD1 or TRBD2 (5 bases each). The CDR3 is 12 residues long. V was cut by 4 bases and J by 2 bases, with 8 bases left in between. Germline V gives CDR1 SQVTM, CDR2 ANQGSEA. CDR3 loop: CSVGGAQETQYF. DNA of the CDR3: TGCAGCGTTGGAGGGGCGCAAGAGACCCAGTACTTC.